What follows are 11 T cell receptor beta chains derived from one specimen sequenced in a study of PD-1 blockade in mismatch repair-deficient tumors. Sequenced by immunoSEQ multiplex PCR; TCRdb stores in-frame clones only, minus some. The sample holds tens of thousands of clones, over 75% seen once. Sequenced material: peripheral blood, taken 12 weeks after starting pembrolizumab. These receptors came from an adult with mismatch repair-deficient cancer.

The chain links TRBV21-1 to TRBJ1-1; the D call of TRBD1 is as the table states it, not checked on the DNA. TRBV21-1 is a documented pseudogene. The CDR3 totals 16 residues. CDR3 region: CASSKLTGASNTEAFF. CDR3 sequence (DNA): TGTGCCAGCAGCAAATTAACAGGGGCATCCAACACTGAAGCTTTCTTT.

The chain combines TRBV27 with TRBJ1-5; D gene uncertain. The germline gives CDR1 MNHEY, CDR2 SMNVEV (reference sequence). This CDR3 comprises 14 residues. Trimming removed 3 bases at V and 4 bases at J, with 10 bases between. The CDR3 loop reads CASSLPGNNQPQHF. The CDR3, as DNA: TGTGCCAGCAGTTTGCCCGGGAATAATCAGCCCCAGCATTTT.

CDR3 sequence: CASSVTIGGEQFF. In nucleotides, the CDR3 is TGTGCCAGCAGCGTGACCATAGGGGGTGAGCAGTTCTTC. V and J are TRBV5-6 and TRBJ2-1, with a tentative D call TRBD1 (6 bases). Trimming removed 4 bases at V and 9 bases at J, with 14 bases between. The CDR3 is made up of 13 amino acids. Germline V gene data show CDR1 as SGHDT and CDR2 as YYEEEE.

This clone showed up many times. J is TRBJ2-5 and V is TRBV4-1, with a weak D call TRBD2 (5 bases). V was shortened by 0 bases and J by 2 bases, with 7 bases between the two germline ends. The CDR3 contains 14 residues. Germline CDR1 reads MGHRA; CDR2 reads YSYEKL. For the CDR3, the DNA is TGCGCCAGCAGCCAAGATAGCGAGCAAGAGACCCAGTACTTC. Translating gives CASSQDSEQETQYF.

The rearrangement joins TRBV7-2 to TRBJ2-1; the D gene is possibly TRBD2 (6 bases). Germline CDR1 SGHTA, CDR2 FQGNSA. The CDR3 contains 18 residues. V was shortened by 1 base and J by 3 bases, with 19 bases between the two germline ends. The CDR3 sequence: CASSLGAGGNSNYNEQFF. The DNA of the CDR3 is TGTGCCAGCAGCTTAGGAGCGGGTGGGAATTCAAACTACAATGAGCAGTTCTTC.

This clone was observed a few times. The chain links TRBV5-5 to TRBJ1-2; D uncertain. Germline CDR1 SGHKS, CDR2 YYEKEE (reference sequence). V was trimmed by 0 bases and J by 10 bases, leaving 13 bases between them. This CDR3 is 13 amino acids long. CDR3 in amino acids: CASSLVPTSPYTF. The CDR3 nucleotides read TGTGCCAGCAGCTTGGTTCCGACGTCCCCCTACACCTTC.

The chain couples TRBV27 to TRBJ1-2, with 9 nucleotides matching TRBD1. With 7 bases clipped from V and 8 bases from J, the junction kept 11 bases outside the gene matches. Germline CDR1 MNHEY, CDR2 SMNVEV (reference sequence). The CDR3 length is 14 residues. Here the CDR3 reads CASTSAGTGKGYTF. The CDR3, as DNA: TGTGCCAGCACTTCCGCCGGGACAGGGAAAGGCTACACCTTC.

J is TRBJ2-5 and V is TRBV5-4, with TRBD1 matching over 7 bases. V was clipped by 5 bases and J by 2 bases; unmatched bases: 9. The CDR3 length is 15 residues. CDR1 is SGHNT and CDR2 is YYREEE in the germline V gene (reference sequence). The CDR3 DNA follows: TGTGCCAGCAGTTTAAGACAGGGTGCGCAAGAGACCCAGTACTTC. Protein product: CASSLRQGAQETQYF.

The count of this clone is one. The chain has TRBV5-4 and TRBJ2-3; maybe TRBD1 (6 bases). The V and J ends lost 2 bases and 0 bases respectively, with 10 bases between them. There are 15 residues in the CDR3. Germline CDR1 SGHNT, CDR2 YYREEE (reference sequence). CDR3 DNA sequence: TGTGCCAGCAGCTTAGGGGGATATAGCACAGATACGCAGTATTTT. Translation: CASSLGGYSTDTQYF.

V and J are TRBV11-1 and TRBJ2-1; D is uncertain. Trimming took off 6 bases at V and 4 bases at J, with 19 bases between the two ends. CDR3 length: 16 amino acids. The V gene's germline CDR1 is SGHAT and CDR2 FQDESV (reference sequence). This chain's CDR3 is CASSLQLRGVYNEQFF. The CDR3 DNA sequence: TGTGCCAGCAGTCTCCAGCTTCGCGGAGTTTACAATGAGCAGTTCTTC.

In DNA form, the CDR3 reads TGTGCCAGCAACATACAGGGTAGGTACACTGAAGCTTTCTTT. This encodes CASNIQGRYTEAFF. The chain has TRBV11-3 and TRBJ1-1, with D maybe TRBD1 (6 bases). Trimming removed 7 bases from V and 3 bases from J, with 15 bases in between. The CDR3 is 14 amino acids. Germline V gene lookup returns CDR1 SGHNT and CDR2 YENEEA.